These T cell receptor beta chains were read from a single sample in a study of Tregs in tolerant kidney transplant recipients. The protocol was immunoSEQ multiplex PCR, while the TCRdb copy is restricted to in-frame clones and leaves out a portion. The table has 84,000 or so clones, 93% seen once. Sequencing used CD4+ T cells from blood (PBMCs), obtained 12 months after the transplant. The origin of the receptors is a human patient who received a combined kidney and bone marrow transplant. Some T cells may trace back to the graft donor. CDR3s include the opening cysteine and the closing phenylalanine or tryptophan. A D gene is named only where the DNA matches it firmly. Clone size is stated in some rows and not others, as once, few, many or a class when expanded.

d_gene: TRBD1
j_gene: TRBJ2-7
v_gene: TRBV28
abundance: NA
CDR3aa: CASTPAGQGVHEQYF
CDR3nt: TGTGCCAGCACCCCCGCTGGACAGGGTGTCCACGAGCAGTACTTC

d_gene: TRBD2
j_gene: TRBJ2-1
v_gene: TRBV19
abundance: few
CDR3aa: CASSRRLAGNYNEQFF
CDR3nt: TGTGCCAGTAGTAGGCGACTAGCGGGGAATTACAATGAGCAGTTCTTC

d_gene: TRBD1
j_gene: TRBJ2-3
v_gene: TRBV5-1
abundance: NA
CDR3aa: CASSLETGAGTDTQYF
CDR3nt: TGCGCCAGCAGCTTGGAGACAGGGGCGGGTACAGATACGCAGTATTTT

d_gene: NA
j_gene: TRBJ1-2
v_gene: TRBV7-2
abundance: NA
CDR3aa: CASSQGQGLYGYTF
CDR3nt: TGTGCCAGCAGCCAAGGGCAGGGGCTCTATGGCTACACCTTC

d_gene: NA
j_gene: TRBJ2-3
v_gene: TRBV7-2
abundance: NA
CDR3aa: CASSLIGAEDTQYF
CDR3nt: TGTGCCAGCAGCTTAATTGGGGCAGAAGATACGCAGTATTTT

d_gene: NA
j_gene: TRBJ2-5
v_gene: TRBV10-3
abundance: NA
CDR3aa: CAISDKSGETQYF
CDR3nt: TGTGCCATCAGTGATAAATCGGGGGAGACCCAGTACTTC

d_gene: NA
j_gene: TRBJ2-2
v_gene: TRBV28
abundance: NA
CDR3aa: CASTQNTGELFF
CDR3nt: TGTGCCAGCACCCAGAACACCGGGGAGCTGTTTTTT

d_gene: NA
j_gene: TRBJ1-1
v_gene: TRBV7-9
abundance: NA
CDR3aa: CASSLFEAGNTEAFF
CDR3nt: TGTGCCAGCAGCTTATTCGAAGCTGGGAACACTGAAGCTTTCTTT

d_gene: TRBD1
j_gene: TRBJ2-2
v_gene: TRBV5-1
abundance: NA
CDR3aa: CASKPGGNTGELFF
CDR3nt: TGCGCCAGCAAACCAGGGGGGAACACCGGGGAGCTGTTTTTT

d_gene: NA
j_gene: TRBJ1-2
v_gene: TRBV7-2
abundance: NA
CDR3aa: CASSWPGHSIYGYTF
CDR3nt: TGTGCCAGCAGCTGGCCGGGACATTCCATCTATGGCTACACCTTC

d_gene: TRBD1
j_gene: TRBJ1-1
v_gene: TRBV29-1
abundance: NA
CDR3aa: CSVEAGQEAFF
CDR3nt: TGCAGCGTTGAGGCGGGACAGGAAGCTTTCTTT

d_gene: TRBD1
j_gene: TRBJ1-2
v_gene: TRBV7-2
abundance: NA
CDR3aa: CASSEGQGNYGYTF
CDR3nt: TGTGCCAGCAGCGAGGGACAGGGGAACTATGGCTACACCTTC

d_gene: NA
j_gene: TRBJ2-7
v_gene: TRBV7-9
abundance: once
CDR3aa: CASSNPRVPYEQYF
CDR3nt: TGTGCCAGCAGCAACCCCAGGGTGCCCTACGAGCAGTACTTC

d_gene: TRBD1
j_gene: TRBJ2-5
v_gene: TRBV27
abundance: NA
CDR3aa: CASSGRDRGRETQYF
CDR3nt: TGTGCCAGCAGTGGGCGGGACAGGGGGCGGGAGACCCAGTACTTC

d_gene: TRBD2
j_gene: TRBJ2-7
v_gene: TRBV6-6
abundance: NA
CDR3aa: CASSGLGITYEQYF
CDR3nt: TGTGCCAGCAGTGGACTAGGGATTACCTACGAGCAGTACTTC

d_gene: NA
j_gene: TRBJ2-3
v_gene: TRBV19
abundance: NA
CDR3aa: CASSIVFVDTQYF
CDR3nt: TGTGCCAGTAGTATAGTTTTCGTAGATACGCAGTATTTT

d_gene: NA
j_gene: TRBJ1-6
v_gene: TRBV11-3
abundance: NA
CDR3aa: CASSLVAGRSPLHF
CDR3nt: TGTGCCAGCAGCTTAGTAGCAGGGAGGTCACCCCTCCACTTT

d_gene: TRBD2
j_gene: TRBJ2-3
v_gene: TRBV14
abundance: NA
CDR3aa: CASSHGSGTSGMDTQYF
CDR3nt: TGTGCCAGCAGCCATGGCTCCGGGACTAGCGGAATGGATACGCAGTATTTT

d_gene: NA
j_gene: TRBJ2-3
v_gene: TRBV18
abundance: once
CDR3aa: CASSPGRGIHTDTQYF
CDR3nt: TGTGCCAGCTCACCAGGTCGAGGAATACACACAGATACGCAGTATTTT

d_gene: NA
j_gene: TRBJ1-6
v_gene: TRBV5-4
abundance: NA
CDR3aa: CASSREQGDRNSPLHF
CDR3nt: TGTGCCAGCAGCAGGGAACAGGGAGACAGGAATTCACCCCTCCACTTT

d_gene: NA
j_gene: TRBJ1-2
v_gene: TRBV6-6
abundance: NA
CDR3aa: CASSYSGGTKEYGYTF
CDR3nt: TGTGCCAGCAGTTACTCGGGGGGGACTAAGGAGTATGGCTACACCTTC

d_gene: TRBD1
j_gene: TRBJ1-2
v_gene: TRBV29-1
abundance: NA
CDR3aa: CSVRDRDGYTF
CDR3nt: TGCAGCGTTCGGGACAGGGATGGCTACACCTTC

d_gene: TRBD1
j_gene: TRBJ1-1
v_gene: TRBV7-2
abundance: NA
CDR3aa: CASSPLPGQGGAFF
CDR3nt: TGTGCCAGCAGCCCATTACCGGGACAGGGTGGGGCTTTCTTT

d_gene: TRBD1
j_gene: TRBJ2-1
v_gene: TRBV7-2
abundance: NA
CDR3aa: CASSLPEYRDRLKNEQFF
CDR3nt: TGTGCCAGCAGCTTGCCCGAGTACCGGGACAGGCTTAAGAATGAGCAGTTCTTC

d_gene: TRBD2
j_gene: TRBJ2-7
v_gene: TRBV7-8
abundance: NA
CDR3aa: CASIAGGSYEQYF
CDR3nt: TGTGCCAGCATCGCGGGGGGGTCCTACGAGCAGTACTTC